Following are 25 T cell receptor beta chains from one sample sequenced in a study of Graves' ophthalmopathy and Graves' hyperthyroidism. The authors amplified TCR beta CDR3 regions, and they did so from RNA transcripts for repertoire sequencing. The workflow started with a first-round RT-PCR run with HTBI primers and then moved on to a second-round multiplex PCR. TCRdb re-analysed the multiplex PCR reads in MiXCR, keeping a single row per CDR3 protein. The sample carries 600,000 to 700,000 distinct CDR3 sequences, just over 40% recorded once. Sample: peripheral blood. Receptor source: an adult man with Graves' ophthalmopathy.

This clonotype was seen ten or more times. The chain's CDR3 is CSAWAGFLSGNTIYF. The CDR3 nucleotides are TGCAGTGCGTGGGCAGGCTTTCTCTCTGGAAACACCATATATTTT. The rearrangement links TRBV20-1 to TRBJ1-3, with D unclear. In germline, CDR1 is DFQATT, CDR2 SNEGSKA (reference sequence). V was pared by 6 bases and J by 0 bases, with 15 bases between. This CDR3 is built from 15 residues.

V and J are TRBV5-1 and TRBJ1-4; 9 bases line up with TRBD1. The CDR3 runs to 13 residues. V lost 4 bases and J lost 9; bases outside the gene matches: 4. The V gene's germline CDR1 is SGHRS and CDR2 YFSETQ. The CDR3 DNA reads TGCGCCAGCAGCCCGGGACAGGGAAAAAAACTGTTTTTT. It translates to CASSPGQGKKLFF.

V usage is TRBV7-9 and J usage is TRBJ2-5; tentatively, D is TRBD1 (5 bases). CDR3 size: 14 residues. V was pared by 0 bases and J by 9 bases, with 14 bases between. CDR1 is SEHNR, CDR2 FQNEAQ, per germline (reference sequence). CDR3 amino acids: CASSLAGQGTAQYF. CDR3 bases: TGTGCCAGCAGCTTAGCAGGTCAGGGTACGGCCCAGTACTTC.

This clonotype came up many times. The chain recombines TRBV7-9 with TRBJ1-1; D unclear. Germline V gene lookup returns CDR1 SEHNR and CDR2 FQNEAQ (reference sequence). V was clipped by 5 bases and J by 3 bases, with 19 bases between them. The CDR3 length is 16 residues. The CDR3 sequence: CASSPSSRERDTEAFF. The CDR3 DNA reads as TGTGCCAGCAGCCCTTCTAGCCGGGAGAGGGACACTGAAGCTTTCTTT.

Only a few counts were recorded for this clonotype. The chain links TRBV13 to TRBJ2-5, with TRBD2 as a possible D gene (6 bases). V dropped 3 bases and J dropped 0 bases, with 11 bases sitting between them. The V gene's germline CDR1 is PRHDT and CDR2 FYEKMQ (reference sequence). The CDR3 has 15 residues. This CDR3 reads CASSLAGSYQETQYF. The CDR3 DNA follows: TGTGCCAGCAGCTTGGCGGGGTCGTACCAAGAGACCCAGTACTTC.

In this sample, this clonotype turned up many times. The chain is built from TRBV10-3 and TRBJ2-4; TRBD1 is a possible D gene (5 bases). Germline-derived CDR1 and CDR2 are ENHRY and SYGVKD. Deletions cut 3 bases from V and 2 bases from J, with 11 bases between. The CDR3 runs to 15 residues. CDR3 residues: CAISEGAMTKNIQYF. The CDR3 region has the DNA TGTGCCATCAGTGAAGGGGCGATGACCAAAAACATTCAGTACTTC.

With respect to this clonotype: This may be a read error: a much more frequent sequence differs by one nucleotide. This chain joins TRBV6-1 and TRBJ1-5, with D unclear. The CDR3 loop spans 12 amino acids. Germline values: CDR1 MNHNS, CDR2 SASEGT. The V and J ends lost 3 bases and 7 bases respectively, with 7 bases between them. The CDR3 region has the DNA TGTGCCAGCAGTGAGCCGGGACAGCCCCAGCATTTT. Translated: CASSEPGQPQHF.

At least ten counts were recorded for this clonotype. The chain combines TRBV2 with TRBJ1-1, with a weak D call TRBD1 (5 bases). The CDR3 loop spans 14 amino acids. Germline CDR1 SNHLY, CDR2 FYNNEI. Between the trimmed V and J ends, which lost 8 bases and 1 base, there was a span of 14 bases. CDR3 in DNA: TGTGCCAGCGACCACCAGCAGGGGAACACTGAAGCTTTCTTT. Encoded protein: CASDHQQGNTEAFF. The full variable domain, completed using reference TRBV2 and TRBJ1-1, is EPEVTQTPSHQVTQMGQEVILRCVPISNHLYFYWYRQILGQKVEFLVSFYNNEISEKSEIFDDQFSVERPDGSNFTLKIRSTKLEDSAMYFCASDHQQGNTEAFFGQGTRLTVV.

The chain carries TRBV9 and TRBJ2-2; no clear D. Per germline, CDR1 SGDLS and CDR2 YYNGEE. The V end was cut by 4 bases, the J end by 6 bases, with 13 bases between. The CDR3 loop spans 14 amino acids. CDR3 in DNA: TGTGCCAGCAGCTCCTCCCCTATCGCCGGGGAGCTGTTTTTT. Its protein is CASSSSPIAGELFF. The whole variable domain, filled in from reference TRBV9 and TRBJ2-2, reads DSGVTQTPKHLITATGQRVTLRCSPRSGDLSVYWYQQSLDQGLQFLIQYYNGEERAKGNILERFSAQQFPDLHSELNLSSLELGDSALYFCASSSSPIAGELFFGEGSRLTVL.

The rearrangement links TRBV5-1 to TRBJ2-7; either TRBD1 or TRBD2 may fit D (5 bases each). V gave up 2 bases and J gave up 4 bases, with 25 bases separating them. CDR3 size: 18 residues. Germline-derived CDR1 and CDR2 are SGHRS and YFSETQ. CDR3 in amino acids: CASSFELDPSSGSYEQYF. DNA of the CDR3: TGCGCCAGCAGCTTTGAACTGGACCCTAGCTCAGGGTCTTACGAGCAGTACTTC.

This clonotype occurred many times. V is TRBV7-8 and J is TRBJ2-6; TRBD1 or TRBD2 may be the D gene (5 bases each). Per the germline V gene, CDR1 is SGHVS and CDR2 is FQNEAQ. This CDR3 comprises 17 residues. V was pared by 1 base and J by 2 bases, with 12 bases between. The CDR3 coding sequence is TGTGCCAGCAGCTTAGACCCGGGGCCCCCTGGGGCCAACGTCCTGACTTTC. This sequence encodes CASSLDPGPPGANVLTF.

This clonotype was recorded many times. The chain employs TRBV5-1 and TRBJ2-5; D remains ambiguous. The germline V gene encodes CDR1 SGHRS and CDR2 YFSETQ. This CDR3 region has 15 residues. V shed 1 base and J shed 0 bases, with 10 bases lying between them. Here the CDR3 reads CASSLRGMYQETQYF. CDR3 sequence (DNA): TGCGCCAGCAGCTTGCGTGGGATGTACCAAGAGACCCAGTACTTC. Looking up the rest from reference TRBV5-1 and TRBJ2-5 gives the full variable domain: KAGVTQTPRYLIKTRGQQVTLSCSPISGHRSVSWYQQTPGQGLQFLFEYFSETQRNKGNFPGRFSGRQFSNSRSEMNVSTLELGDSALYLCASSLRGMYQETQYFGPGTRLLVL.

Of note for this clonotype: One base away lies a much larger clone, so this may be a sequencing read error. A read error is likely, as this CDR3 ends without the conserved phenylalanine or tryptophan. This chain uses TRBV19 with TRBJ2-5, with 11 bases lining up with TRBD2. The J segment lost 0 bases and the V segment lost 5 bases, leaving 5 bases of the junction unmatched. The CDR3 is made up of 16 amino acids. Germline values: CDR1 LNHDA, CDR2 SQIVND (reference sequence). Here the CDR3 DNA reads TGTGCCAGTAGTGCCTTACTAGCGGGGGACCAAGAGACCCAGTACTTA. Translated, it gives CASSALLAGDQETQYL.

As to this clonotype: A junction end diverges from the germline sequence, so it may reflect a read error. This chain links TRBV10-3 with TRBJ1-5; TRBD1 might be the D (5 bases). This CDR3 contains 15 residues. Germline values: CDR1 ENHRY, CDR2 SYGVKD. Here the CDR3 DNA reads TGTGCCAGCAGTGCAGGGTTTTCGGGAAATCAGCCCCAGCATTTT. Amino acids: CASSAGFSGNQPQHF.

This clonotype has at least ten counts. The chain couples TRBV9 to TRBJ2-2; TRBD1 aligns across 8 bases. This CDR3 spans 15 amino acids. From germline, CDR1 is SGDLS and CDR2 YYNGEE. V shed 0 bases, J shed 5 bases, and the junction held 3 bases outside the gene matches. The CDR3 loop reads CASSVGQGATGELFF. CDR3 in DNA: TGTGCCAGCAGCGTAGGGCAGGGGGCAACCGGGGAGCTGTTTTTT.

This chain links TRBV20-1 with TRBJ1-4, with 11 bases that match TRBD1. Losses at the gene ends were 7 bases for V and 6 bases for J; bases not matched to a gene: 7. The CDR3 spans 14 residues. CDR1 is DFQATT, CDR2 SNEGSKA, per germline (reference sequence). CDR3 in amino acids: CSVLPGQGDEKLFF. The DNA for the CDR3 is TGCAGTGTTCTACCGGGACAGGGGGATGAAAAACTGTTTTTT.

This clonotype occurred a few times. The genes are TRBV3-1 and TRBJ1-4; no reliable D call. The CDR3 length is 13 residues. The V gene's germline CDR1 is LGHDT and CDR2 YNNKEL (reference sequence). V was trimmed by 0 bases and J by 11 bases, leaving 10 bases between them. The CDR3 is CASSQDLGRKLFF. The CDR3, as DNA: TGTGCCAGCAGCCAAGATCTAGGAAGGAAACTGTTTTTT.

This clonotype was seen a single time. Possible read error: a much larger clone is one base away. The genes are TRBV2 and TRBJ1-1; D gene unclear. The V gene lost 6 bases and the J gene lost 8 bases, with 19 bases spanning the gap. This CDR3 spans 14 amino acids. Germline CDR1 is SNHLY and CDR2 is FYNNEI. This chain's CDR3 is CASRFGLDSGEAFF. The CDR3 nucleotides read TGTGCCAGCAGGTTTGGGCTTGATTCGGGCGAAGCTTTCTTT.

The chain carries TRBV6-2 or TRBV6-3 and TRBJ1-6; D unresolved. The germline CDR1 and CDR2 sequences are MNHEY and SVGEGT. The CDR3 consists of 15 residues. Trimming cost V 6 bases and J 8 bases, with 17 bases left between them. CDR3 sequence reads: CASSPLTWGDSPLHF. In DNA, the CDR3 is TGTGCCAGCAGCCCACTAACATGGGGTGATTCACCCCTCCACTTT.

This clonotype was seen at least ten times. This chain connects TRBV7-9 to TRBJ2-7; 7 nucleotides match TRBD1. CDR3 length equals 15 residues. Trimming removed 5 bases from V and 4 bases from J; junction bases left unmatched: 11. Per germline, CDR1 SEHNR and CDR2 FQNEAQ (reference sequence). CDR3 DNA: TGTGCCAGCAGCGCGAGACAGGGACCATTGTACGAGCAGTACTTC. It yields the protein CASSARQGPLYEQYF.

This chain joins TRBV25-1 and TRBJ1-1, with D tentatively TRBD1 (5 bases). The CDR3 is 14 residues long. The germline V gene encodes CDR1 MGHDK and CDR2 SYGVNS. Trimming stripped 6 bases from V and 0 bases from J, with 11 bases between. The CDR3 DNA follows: TGTGCCAGCAGATTGGGGGGAATGAACACTGAAGCTTTCTTT. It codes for CASRLGGMNTEAFF.

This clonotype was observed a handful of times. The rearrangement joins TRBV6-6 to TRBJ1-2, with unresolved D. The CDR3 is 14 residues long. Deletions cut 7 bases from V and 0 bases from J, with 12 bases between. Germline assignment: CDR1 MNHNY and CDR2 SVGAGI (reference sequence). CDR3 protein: CASTPDAANYGYTF. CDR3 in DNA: TGTGCCAGCACCCCAGACGCGGCTAACTATGGCTACACCTTC.

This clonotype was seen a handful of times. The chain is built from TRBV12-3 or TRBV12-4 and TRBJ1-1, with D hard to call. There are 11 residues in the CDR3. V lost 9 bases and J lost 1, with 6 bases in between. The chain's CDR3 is CASLKNTEAFF. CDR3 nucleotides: TGTGCCAGTTTAAAGAACACTGAAGCTTTCTTT.

CDR3: CAISEERTGFRVGDGYTF. The CDR3 DNA is TGTGCCATCAGTGAGGAGAGGACAGGGTTTAGGGTCGGGGATGGCTACACCTTC. The rearrangement links TRBV10-3 to TRBJ1-2; 8 bases match TRBD1. CDR1 and CDR2 from the germline V gene are ENHRY and SYGVKD. The CDR3 loop spans 18 amino acids. V was clipped by 2 bases and J by 6 bases; unmatched bases: 17.

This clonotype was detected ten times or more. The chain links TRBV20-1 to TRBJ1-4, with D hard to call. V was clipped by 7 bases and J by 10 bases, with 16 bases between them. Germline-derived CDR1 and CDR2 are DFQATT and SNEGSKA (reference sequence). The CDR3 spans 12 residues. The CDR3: CSERQLEGKLFF. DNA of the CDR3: TGCAGTGAACGGCAGCTGGAGGGAAAACTGTTTTTT.